This TCR beta chain was profiled in a study of long-term antiretroviral therapy in people with HIV. CDR3 size: 13 residues. Germline V gives CDR1 MRHNA, CDR2 SNTAGT. V was clipped by 6 bases and J by 4 bases, with 12 bases between them. Comment on this clone: Its target is not known.

Each sample contained roughly 0.95-11 million cryopreserved PBMC, thawed before DNA extraction. Study results and limitations: Clonal expansions arising prior to ART prevailed in the repertoire at every time point. On ART adherence, viral resistance or therapy changes, no data were available.

Survey-level resolution applied to immunoSEQ assay v3.0. The data were produced by immunoSEQ multiplex PCR, yet TCRdb's version contains in-frame clones alone and is incomplete. The sample includes 20,000 to 30,000 clones, more than 65% of them seen just once. The V and J genes are TRBV6-4 and TRBJ1-1; D gene unclear. Sequencing was performed on unsorted PBMCs, taken 1.1 years before starting antiretroviral therapy. The receptor was isolated from a woman aged 25 to 39 with HIV. The CDR3 sequence: CASSLYSTTEAFF. In nucleotides, the CDR3 is TGTGCCAGCAGCCTTTATTCTACCACTGAAGCTTTCTTT.